This TCR beta chain was retrieved from a study of blood T cell repertoires in COVID-19. As for the study in general: Some COVID-19 samples were acute and others convalescent; all came from the United States, Italy and Spain.

As regards this clone: The junction departs from the called germline gene at one end, perhaps through a read error.

Germline loops: CDR1 SSHAT, CDR2 FNYEAQ (reference sequence). The CDR3 spans 15 residues. Participants reported their clinical history, and cohort assignment relied on those reports. The assay was immunoSEQ multiplex PCR, and TCRdb's table has in-frame clones only and misses some. The table lists about 240,000 clones, roughly 87% of them singletons, with 2.6% in the top ten. Sequencing was done on a sample of PBMCs or T cells enriched from blood (not recorded which). The TCR sequence derives from a woman aged 25-40 years with acute COVID-19. The J gene is TRBJ2-1, the V gene TRBV7-7, with 9 bases matching TRBD2. CDR3 residues: CASSQIAGVTAEQFF. The CDR3, as DNA: TGTGCTAGCAGCCAGATAGCGGGGGTCACTGCTGAGCAGTTCTTC.